The 24 T cell receptor beta chains below all came from one sample that was sequenced in a study of tumor-infiltrating lymphocytes in primary liver carcinoma. The authors made TCR beta cDNA from around 500 ng total RNA with a constant-region primer. Employing slightly modified ARM-PCR, three nested multiplex PCR rounds were run, and these gave rise to the TCR beta libraries. The first two PCR rounds used TRBV1-TRBV30 primers with a Cbeta primer, approximately 10 cycles each. TCRdb re-derived calls from the multiplex PCR reads in MiXCR, one entry per CDR3 protein. Here the sample spans some 64,000 distinct CDR3 sequences, about two thirds being singletons. Total RNA and DNA came together from roughly 20-30 mg of bulk tissue without cell sorting. The sequenced sample consisted of liver tumor tissue from sampling region 4. Stated subset: tumor region T4, right-lateral pole. The receptors here all came from a man aged 35 to 55 with primary liver carcinoma and hepatitis B virus infection.

This clonotype was seen many times. This likely comes from a read error, as the CDR3 has no conserved phenylalanine or tryptophan at its end. The chain has TRBV11-2 and TRBJ2-2; a weak D match, TRBD1 (6 bases). Germline CDR1 reads SGHAT; CDR2 reads FQNNGV. CDR3 size: 16 residues. V shed 5 bases and J shed 2 bases, with 15 bases lying between them. CDR3 loop: CASSAPGQTNTGELFL. As DNA, the CDR3 is TGTGCCAGCAGCGCCCCGGGACAAACAAACACCGGGGAGCTGTTTCTT.

By share of the sample, this clonotype is medium-sized (0.01 to 0.1%). The DNA for the CDR3 is TGTGCCAGCAGTTACGGGGGGACGTCGACTGAAGCTTTCTTT. This sequence encodes CASSYGGTSTEAFF. The chain carries TRBV6-5 and TRBJ1-1; perhaps TRBD1 as D (5 bases). V shed 2 bases and J shed 5 bases, with 12 bases lying between them. CDR1 is MNHEY, CDR2 SVGAGI, per germline. The CDR3 has 14 amino acids.

For this clonotype: The missing conserved phenylalanine or tryptophan at the end of this CDR3 makes a read error likely. This chain connects TRBV11-2 to TRBJ2-1; D not resolved. This CDR3 is 12 amino acids long. CDR1 and CDR2 from the germline V gene are SGHAT and FQNNGV. The CDR3 DNA reads as TGTGCCAGCAGTCCCTCCCACAATGAGCAGTTCCAC. This translates into CASSPSHNEQFH.

The chain is built from TRBV11-2 and TRBJ2-3; 9 bases match TRBD2. The CDR3 length is 15 residues. The V and J ends lost 6 bases and 2 bases, in that order; junction bases with no gene match: 6. Looked up from germline, CDR1 is SGHAT and CDR2 is FQNNGV. CDR3 in amino acids: CASSVAGVNTDTQYF. The DNA for the CDR3 is TGTGCCAGCAGTGTAGCGGGGGTCAACACAGATACGCAGTATTTT.

Points on this clonotype: It may be a read error: a sequence one base away is much more abundant. The chain carries TRBV11-2 and TRBJ1-1; unclear D gene. The CDR3 is made up of 12 amino acids. Trimming cost V 5 bases and J 10 bases, with 14 bases left between them. The V gene's germline CDR1 is SGHAT and CDR2 FQNNGV. CDR3 sequence reads: CASSPPGLGAFF. The CDR3 DNA reads as TGTGCCAGCAGCCCTCCGGGGTTGGGAGCTTTCTTT.

V and J are TRBV29-1 and TRBJ1-1; tentatively, D is TRBD1 (5 bases). The CDR3 runs to 13 residues. Trimming took 7 bases from V and 4 from J, leaving 16 bases between them. Per germline, CDR1 SQVTM and CDR2 ANQGSEA. The DNA for the CDR3 is TGCAGCGCTGAGGACAATGGAGGCACTGAAGCTTTCTTT. Its protein is CSAEDNGGTEAFF.

The V call is TRBV29-1, the J call TRBJ2-1; D is unclear. The CDR3 extends over 13 amino acids. Deletions cut 8 bases from V and 10 bases from J, with 21 bases between. Germline CDR1 reads SQVTM; CDR2 reads ANQGSEA. CDR3 in DNA: TGCAGCTTTGCCACGGCAAGCCCGAGGGAGCAGTTCTTC. Translated, it gives CSFATASPREQFF.

The table lists this clonotype with many counts. V gene TRBV4-1 combines with J gene TRBJ1-2; D is perhaps TRBD1 (5 bases). There are 13 residues in the CDR3. Germline CDR1 reads MGHRA; CDR2 reads YSYEKL. Trimming stripped 0 bases from V and 3 bases from J, with 5 bases between. DNA for the CDR3: TGCGCCAGCAGCCAAGAGGGGGACTATGGCTACACCTTC. Amino acid sequence: CASSQEGDYGYTF.

Worth noting for this clonotype: At one boundary the junction diverges from the germline segment, which might be a read error. This chain links TRBV11-2 with TRBJ2-1, with 7 bases lining up with TRBD1. In germline, CDR1 is SGHAT, CDR2 FQNNGV. The CDR3 has 15 residues. CDR3 amino acids: CVSRLGPGGVPGQFF. The CDR3 DNA reads as TGTGTCAGCAGGTTAGGTCCAGGGGGTGTTCCTGGGCAGTTCTTC.

To note about this clonotype: One junction end disagrees with the germline gene, perhaps due to a read error. This CDR3 reads CDSSIALGVANTGELVF. The CDR3 bases are TGTGACAGCAGCATAGCATTAGGAGTGGCGAACACCGGGGAGCTGGTTTTT. The rearrangement joins TRBV11-2 to TRBJ2-2; TRBD2 might be the D (5 bases). The CDR3 spans 17 residues. Germline loops: CDR1 SGHAT, CDR2 FQNNGV.

This clonotype was seen a single time. At one boundary the junction diverges from the germline segment, which might be a read error. As DNA, the CDR3 is TGCGCCAGCAGCTGGGGAGAGATCCAGTACTTC. Protein sequence: CASSWGEIQYF. V is TRBV5-1 and J is TRBJ2-5; a weak D match, TRBD2 (5 bases). This CDR3 region has 11 residues. In germline, CDR1 is SGHRS, CDR2 YFSETQ.

In regard to this clonotype: A much larger clone differs by one base, so this may be a read error. The rearrangement links TRBV6-5 to TRBJ2-3, with D tentatively TRBD1 or TRBD2 (5 bases each). The CDR3 is 17 residues long. Trimming shortened V by 4 bases and J by 3 bases, and 20 bases separated the two germline ends. Germline V CDR1 and CDR2: MNHEY, SVGAGI. CDR3 coding DNA: TGTGCCAGCAGTTCACTCCCCCTAAGCGAGGGGACAGATACGCAGTATTTT. Its protein product is CASSSLPLSEGTDTQYF.

Points on this clonotype: Germline and junction disagree at one end, which may indicate a read error. CDR3 in DNA: TGTGTCAGCAGTTTAGAGGGGACCCACTACTTC. Amino acids: CVSSLEGTHYF. The chain links TRBV12-3 or TRBV12-4 to TRBJ2-5; D assignment may be TRBD1 or TRBD2 (5 bases each). The CDR3 covers 11 residues.

This clonotype has just a few counts. The CDR3 nucleotides read TGTGCCAGCAGTGTGAAGTGGGCGGTCTCCTACGAGCAGTACTTC. The encoded protein is CASSVKWAVSYEQYF. The chain employs TRBV2 and TRBJ2-7, with no clear D. From germline, CDR1 is SNHLY and CDR2 FYNNEI. Trimming pared 4 bases from V and 0 bases from J, leaving 13 bases between. The CDR3 is 15 amino acids.

This clonotype was seen once. The final CDR3 position lacks the conserved phenylalanine or tryptophan, pointing to a likely read error. V gene TRBV6-5 combines with J gene TRBJ2-2; D is unclear. This CDR3 contains 13 residues. CDR1 is MNHEY and CDR2 is SVGAGI in the germline V gene. The ends were cut back, 2 bases at V and 6 bases at J, with 7 bases in the middle. The CDR3 region is CASSYLVSGELFL. The CDR3 coding sequence is TGTGCCAGCAGTTACCTAGTCTCCGGGGAGCTGTTTCTT.

Concerning this clonotype: Relative to the germline gene, one junction end is altered; a read error may explain this. The V and J genes are TRBV10-3 and TRBJ2-7; a possible D gene is TRBD2 (5 bases). The CDR3 runs 14 residues. The V gene's germline CDR1 is ENHRY and CDR2 SYGVKD. The CDR3 DNA is TGTGCCATCAGTGAGCCTAGAGCTTCCTACGAGCGGTACTTT. Translation: CAISEPRASYERYF.

Notes on this clonotype: A single base separates this from a much larger clone, so it may be a read error. The chain uses TRBV28 and TRBJ1-5; D remains ambiguous. Germline lookup yields CDR1 MDHEN and CDR2 SYDVKM. Trimming pared 1 base from V and 7 bases from J, leaving 20 bases between. The CDR3 has 17 residues. CDR3 in amino acids: CASSLYPTATSIQPQHF. Written as DNA, the CDR3 is TGTGCCAGCAGTTTATACCCTACAGCAACCAGTATACAGCCCCAGCATTTT.

The rearrangement joins TRBV7-2 to TRBJ2-7; 8 nucleotides agree with TRBD2. V lost 7 bases, J lost 0 bases, and 8 bases stayed unmatched. Germline-derived CDR1 and CDR2 are SGHTA and FQGNSA. CDR3 length: 15 residues. DNA of the CDR3: TGTGCCAGCAACCCGGGGGGGCATCGCTCCTACGAGCAGTACTTC. It translates to CASNPGGHRSYEQYF.

This clonotype was found once. The junction shows a germline mismatch at one end, possibly a read error. This chain connects TRBV29-1 to TRBJ2-3; 11 positions match TRBD2. CDR3 length: 15 residues. Per germline, CDR1 SQVTM and CDR2 ANQGSEA. The CDR3, as DNA: TGCAGGGTCTCCGGGACTAGCGGATTCACAGGTACGCAGTATTTT. Protein product: CRVSGTSGFTGTQYF.

This clonotype came up once. This could be a read error, since a much larger clone is one nucleotide away. The V call is TRBV6-6, the J call TRBJ1-1, with 10 bases matching TRBD1. The CDR3 is 14 amino acids. The germline V gene has CDR1 MNHNY and CDR2 SVGAGI (reference sequence). The trim removed 7 bases at V and 5 bases at J, leaving 7 bases unmatched. This CDR3 reads CASNGTGVGTEAFF. CDR3 DNA sequence: TGTGCCAGCAATGGGACAGGGGTAGGGACTGAAGCTTTCTTT.

As to this clonotype: The junction shows a germline mismatch at one end, possibly a read error. The rearrangement joins TRBV11-2 to TRBJ2-7, with D unresolved. The CDR3 loop spans 13 amino acids. Germline CDR1 and CDR2: SGHAT and FQNNGV. CDR3 DNA: TGTGCCAGCAGCTCACGGAGTGCCTACAAGCAGTACTTC. Translation gives CASSSRSAYKQYF. The full variable domain, in which reference TRBV11-2 and TRBJ2-7 provide the parts outside the CDR3, is EAGVAQSPRYKIIEKRQSVAFWCNPISGHATLYWYQQILGQGPKLLIQFQNNGVVDDSQLPKDRFSAERLKGVDSTLKIQPAKLEDSAVYLCASSSRSAYKQYFGPGTRLTVT.

This clonotype was seen once. One end of the junction fails to match germline, which may point to a read error. The chain joins TRBV11-3 to TRBJ2-1, with unresolved D. This CDR3 has 12 amino acids. Germline CDR1 is SGHNT and CDR2 is YENEEA. DNA of the CDR3: TGTCCCAGCAGCTTAAATGCCAGTGAGCAATTTTTC. Translating gives CPSSLNASEQFF.

In regard to this clonotype: A read error may produce the germline difference seen at one junction end. The chain joins TRBV5-1 to TRBJ2-1, with 8 nucleotides matching TRBD2. Germline CDR1 is SGHRS and CDR2 is YFSETQ. CDR3 length: 15 residues. This chain's CDR3 is CASSATSVSHNEQFF. DNA for the CDR3: TGCGCCAGCAGCGCGACTAGCGTGAGCCACAATGAGCAGTTCTTT.

This rearrangement joins TRBV5-6 to TRBJ1-2; D is unclear. The CDR3 loop spans 16 amino acids. Germline V gives CDR1 SGHDT, CDR2 YYEEEE. The V end was cut by 1 base, the J end by 0 bases, with 13 bases between. DNA of the CDR3: TGTGCCAGCAGCTTGACTGCTGATCCAGCTAACTATGGCTACACCTTC. It specifies CASSLTADPANYGYTF. The variable domain in full, with the rest retrieved from reference TRBV5-6 and TRBJ1-2, is DAGVTQSPTHLIKTRGQQVTLRCSPKSGHDTVSWYQQALGQGPQFIFQYYEEEERQRGNFPDRFSGHQFPNYSSELNVNALLLGDSALYLCASSLTADPANYGYTFGSGTRLTVV.